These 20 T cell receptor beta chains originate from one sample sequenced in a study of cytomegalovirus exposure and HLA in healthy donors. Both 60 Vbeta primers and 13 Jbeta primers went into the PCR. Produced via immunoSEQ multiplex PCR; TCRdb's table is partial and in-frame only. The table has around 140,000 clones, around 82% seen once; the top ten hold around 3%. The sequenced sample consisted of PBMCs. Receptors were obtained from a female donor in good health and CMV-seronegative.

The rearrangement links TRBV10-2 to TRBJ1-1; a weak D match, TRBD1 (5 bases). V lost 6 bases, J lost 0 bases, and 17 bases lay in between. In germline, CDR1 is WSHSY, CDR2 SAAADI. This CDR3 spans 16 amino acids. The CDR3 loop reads CASRKRGGMMNTEAFF. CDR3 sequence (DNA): TGCGCCAGCAGGAAAAGGGGAGGTATGATGAACACTGAAGCTTTCTTT.

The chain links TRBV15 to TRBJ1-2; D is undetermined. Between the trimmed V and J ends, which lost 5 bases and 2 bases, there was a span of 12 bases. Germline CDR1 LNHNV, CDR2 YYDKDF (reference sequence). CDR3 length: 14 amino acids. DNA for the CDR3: TGTGCCACCAGCCCGCTCGGGATCAACTATGGCTACACCTTC. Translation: CATSPLGINYGYTF.

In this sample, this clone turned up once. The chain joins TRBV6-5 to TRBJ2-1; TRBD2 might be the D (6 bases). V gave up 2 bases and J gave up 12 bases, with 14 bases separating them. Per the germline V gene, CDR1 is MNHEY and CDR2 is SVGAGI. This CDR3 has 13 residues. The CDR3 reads CASSYLSGYGQFF. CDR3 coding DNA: TGTGCCAGCAGTTACCTCAGCGGGTATGGGCAGTTCTTC.

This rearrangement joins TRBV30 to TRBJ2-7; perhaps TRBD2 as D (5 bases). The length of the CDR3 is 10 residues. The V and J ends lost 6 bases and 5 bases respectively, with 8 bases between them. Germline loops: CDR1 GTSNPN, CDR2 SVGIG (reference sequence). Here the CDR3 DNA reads TGTGCCTGCGGGGTGAACGAGCAGTACTTC. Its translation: CACGVNEQYF. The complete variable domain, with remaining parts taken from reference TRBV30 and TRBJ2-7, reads SQTIHQWPATLVQPVGSPLSLECTVEGTSNPNLYWYRQAAGRGLQLLFYSVGIGQISSEVPQNLSASRPQDRQFILSSKKLLLSDSGFYLCACGVNEQYFGPGTRLTVT.

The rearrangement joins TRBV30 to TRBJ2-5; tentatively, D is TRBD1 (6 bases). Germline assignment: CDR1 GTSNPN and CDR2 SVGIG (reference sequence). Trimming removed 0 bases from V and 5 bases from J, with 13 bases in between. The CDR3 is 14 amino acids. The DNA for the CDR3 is TGTGCCTGGAGTGTAACAGGGTTGGGGGAGACCCAGTACTTC. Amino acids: CAWSVTGLGETQYF.

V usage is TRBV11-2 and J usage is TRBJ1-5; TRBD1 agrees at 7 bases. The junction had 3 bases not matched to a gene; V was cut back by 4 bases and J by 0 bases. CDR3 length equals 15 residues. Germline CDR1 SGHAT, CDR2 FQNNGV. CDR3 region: CASSSGTASNQPQHF. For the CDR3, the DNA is TGTGCCAGCAGCTCCGGGACAGCTAGCAATCAGCCCCAGCATTTT. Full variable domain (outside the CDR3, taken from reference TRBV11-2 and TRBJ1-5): EAGVAQSPRYKIIEKRQSVAFWCNPISGHATLYWYQQILGQGPKLLIQFQNNGVVDDSQLPKDRFSAERLKGVDSTLKIQPAKLEDSAVYLCASSSGTASNQPQHFGDGTRLSIL.

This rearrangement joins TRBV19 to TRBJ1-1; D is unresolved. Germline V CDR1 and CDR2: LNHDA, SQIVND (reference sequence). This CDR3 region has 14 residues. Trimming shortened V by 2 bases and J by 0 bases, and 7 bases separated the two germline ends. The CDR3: CASSISSLNTEAFF. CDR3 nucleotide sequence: TGTGCCAGTAGTATATCCAGTTTGAACACTGAAGCTTTCTTT.

CDR3 in amino acids: CASRVKSTGNGVAFF. In nucleotides, the CDR3 is TGTGCCAGCAGGGTCAAGTCAACAGGGAATGGGGTAGCTTTCTTT. The gene calls are TRBV2 and TRBJ1-1, with D possibly matching TRBD1 (6 bases). Germline V lookup: CDR1 SNHLY, CDR2 FYNNEI. Trimming took 6 bases from V and 10 from J, leaving 24 bases between them. The CDR3 is 15 amino acids. The full variable domain, completed using reference TRBV2 and TRBJ1-1, is EPEVTQTPSHQVTQMGQEVILRCVPISNHLYFYWYRQILGQKVEFLVSFYNNEISEKSEIFDDQFSVERPDGSNFTLKIRSTKLEDSAMYFCASRVKSTGNGVAFFGQGTRLTVV.

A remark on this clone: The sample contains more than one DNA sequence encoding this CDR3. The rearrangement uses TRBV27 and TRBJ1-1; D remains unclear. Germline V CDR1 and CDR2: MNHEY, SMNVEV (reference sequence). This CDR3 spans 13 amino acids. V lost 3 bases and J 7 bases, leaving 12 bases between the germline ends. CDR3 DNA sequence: TGTGCCAGCAGTTTCTCCGGGGTAGGTGAAGCTTTCTTT. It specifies CASSFSGVGEAFF.

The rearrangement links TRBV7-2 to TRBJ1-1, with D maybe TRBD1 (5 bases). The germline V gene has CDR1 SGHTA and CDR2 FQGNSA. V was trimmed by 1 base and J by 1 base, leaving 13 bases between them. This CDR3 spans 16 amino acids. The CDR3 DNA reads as TGTGCCAGCAGCTTAGAGGGGATGAGGACGAACACTGAAGCTTTCTTT. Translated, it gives CASSLEGMRTNTEAFF.

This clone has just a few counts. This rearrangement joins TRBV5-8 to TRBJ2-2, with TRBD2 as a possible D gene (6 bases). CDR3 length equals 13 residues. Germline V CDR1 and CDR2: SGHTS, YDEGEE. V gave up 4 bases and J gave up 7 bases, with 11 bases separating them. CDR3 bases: TGTGCCAGCAGCGCACTAGCACTCGGGGAGCTGTTTTTT. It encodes CASSALALGELFF.

CDR3 nucleotide sequence: TGTGCCACCTGCCAGGGCGTAAGCAATCAGCCCCAGCATTTT. This codes for CATCQGVSNQPQHF. The chain carries TRBV6-5 and TRBJ1-5, with a possible D match to TRBD1 (5 bases). Trimming pared 10 bases from V and 1 base from J, leaving 14 bases between. Germline V gene sequence: CDR1 MNHEY, CDR2 SVGAGI. The CDR3 sequence is 14 residues long.

As DNA, the CDR3 is TGTGCCAGCTCCCTTCAGTCGGGGGTATATAGCAATCAGCCCCAGCATTTT. Its translation: CASSLQSGVYSNQPQHF. The rearrangement uses TRBV28 and TRBJ1-5, with D possibly matching TRBD1 (5 bases). Deletions cut 8 bases from V and 0 bases from J, with 20 bases between. Germline V lookup: CDR1 MDHEN, CDR2 SYDVKM. The CDR3 runs 17 residues.

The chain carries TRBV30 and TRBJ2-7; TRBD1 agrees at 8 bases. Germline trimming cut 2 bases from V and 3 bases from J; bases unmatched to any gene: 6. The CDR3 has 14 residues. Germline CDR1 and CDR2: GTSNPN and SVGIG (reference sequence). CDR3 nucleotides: TGTGCCTGGAGTACAGGGGGACTTATCTACGAGCAGTACTTC. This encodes CAWSTGGLIYEQYF.

The CDR3, as DNA: TGTGCCAGCAGCTTAGCTCGGGGGGAGCTGTTTTTT. It specifies CASSLARGELFF. The chain combines TRBV7-9 with TRBJ2-2; D is undetermined. Germline loops: CDR1 SEHNR, CDR2 FQNEAQ (reference sequence). Between the trimmed V and J ends, which lost 0 bases and 8 bases, there was a span of 4 bases. The CDR3 has 12 residues.

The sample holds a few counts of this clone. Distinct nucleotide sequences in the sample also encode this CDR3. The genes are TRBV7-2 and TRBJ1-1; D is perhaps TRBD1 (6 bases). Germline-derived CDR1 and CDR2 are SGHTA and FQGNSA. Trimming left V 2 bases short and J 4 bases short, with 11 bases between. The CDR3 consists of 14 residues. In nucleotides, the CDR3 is TGTGCCAGCAGCTTATACGACAGGAGCACTGAAGCTTTCTTT. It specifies CASSLYDRSTEAFF.

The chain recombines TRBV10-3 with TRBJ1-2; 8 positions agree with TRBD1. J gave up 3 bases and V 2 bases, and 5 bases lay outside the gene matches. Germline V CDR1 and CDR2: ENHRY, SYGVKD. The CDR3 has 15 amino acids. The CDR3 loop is CAISEQGALDYGYTF. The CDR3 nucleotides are TGTGCCATCAGTGAGCAGGGGGCGCTCGACTATGGCTACACCTTC.

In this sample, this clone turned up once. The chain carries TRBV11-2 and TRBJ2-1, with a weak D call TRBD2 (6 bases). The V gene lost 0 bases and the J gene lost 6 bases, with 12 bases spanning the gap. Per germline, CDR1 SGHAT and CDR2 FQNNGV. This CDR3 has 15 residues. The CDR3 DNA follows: TGTGCCAGCAGCTTAGATTATTGGACTACCAATGAGCAGTTCTTC. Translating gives CASSLDYWTTNEQFF.

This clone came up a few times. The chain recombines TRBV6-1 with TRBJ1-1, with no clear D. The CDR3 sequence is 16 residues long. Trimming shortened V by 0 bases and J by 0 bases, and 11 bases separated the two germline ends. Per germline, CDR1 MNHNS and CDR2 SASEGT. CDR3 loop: CASSEAGSYMNTEAFF. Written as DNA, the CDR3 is TGTGCCAGCAGTGAAGCGGGCAGCTACATGAACACTGAAGCTTTCTTT.

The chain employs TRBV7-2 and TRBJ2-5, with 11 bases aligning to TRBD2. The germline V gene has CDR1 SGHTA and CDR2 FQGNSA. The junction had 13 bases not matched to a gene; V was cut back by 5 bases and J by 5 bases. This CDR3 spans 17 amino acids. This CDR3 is CASSREVIAGGWETQYF. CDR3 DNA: TGTGCCAGCAGCCGTGAAGTAATAGCGGGAGGGTGGGAGACCCAGTACTTC. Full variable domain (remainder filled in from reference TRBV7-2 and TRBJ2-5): GAGVSQSPSNKVTEKGKDVELRCDPISGHTALYWYRQSLGQGLEFLIYFQGNSAPDKSGLPSDRFSAERTGGSVSTLTIQRTQQEDSAVYLCASSREVIAGGWETQYFGPGTRLLVL.